The rows below give T cell receptor beta chains drawn from one sample of a study of T-cell memory formation after mild COVID-19. TCRdb recomputed calls from the 5' RACE reads with MiXCR, one row per CDR3 protein. The sample consists of around 420,000 distinct CDR3 sequences, roughly 26% of them appearing once. Specimen: PBMCs or a T cell subset sorted from them (not recorded which). These receptors were collected from an adult woman who had mild COVID-19 (a few samples of this study predate the infection). Cell type and time point are not known. Each CDR3 is given with its conserved first and last residue.

CDR3 length,V gene,J gene,CDR3 protein
15,TRBV7-9,TRBJ1-4,CASSQSTGLREKLFF
12,TRBV19,TRBJ1-1,CASSHLMTEAFF
13,TRBV15,TRBJ2-7,CATGPGTFHEQYF
17,TRBV7-8,TRBJ2-2,CAITLIQGNVHTGELFF
11,TRBV7-2,TRBJ1-2,CASSFPRGYTF
15,TRBV20-1,TRBJ1-6,CSARSRTVDNSPLHF
13,TRBV7-2,TRBJ2-7,CASSLDRGYEQYF
16,TRBV4-1,TRBJ1-3,CASSRGQGPSGNTIYF
13,TRBV10-3,TRBJ1-1,CAISESRVTEAFF
16,TRBV9,TRBJ2-1,CASSVGLAGSYNEQFF
12,TRBV7-2,TRBJ1-2,CASSTQGPGYTF
16,TRBV20-1,TRBJ2-1,CSARAPPGEGQNQQFF
11,TRBV6-4,TRBJ2-5,CASKNVETQYF
14,TRBV20-1,TRBJ2-1,CSVSSGWAYNEQFF
16,TRBV29-1,TRBJ2-5,CSVGHGTGGLGETQYF
15,TRBV15,TRBJ2-7,CATSRGYGDSDEQYF
14,TRBV10-3,TRBJ2-3,CAIAQRDSTDTQYF
15,TRBV20-1,TRBJ2-4,CSATSGALAKNIQYF
15,TRBV4-1,TRBJ2-7,CASSQVWGGVYEQYF
15,TRBV3-1,TRBJ1-5,CASSQGGVSNQPQHF
15,TRBV7-8,TRBJ1-2,CASSLASGRGDGYTF
15,TRBV21-1,TRBJ2-4,CASSNVLLAKNIQYF